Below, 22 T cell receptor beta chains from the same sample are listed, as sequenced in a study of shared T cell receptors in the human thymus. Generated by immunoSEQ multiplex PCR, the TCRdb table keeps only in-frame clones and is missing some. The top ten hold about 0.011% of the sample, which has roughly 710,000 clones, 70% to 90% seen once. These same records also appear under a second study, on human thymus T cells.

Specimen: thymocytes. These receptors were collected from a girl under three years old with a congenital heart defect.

CDR3 residues: CASNPGTGRNTEAFF. In DNA, the CDR3 is TGTGCCAGCAATCCCGGGACAGGGAGGAACACTGAAGCTTTCTTT. This rearrangement joins TRBV6-1 to TRBJ1-1; 9 nucleotides agree with TRBD1. Germline loops: CDR1 MNHNS, CDR2 SASEGT. J gave up 1 base and V 7 bases, and 7 bases lay outside the gene matches. The CDR3 has 15 amino acids.

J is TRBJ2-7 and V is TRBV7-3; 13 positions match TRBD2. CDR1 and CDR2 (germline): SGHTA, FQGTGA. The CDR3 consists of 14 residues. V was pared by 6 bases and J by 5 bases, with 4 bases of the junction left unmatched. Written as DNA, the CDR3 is TGTGCCAGCAGTTCCGGGACTAGCGGGGACGAGCAGTACTTC. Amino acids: CASSSGTSGDEQYF.

Here the CDR3 DNA reads TGTGCCAGCAGCGTGGGGCCAGCGGGGGCCGGGAATGAGCAGTTCTTC. It translates to CASSVGPAGAGNEQFF. This chain uses TRBV9 with TRBJ2-1; 8 positions match TRBD2. V dropped 2 bases and J dropped 7; count of bases not matched to a gene: 11. Germline CDR1 SGDLS, CDR2 YYNGEE. CDR3 size: 16 residues.

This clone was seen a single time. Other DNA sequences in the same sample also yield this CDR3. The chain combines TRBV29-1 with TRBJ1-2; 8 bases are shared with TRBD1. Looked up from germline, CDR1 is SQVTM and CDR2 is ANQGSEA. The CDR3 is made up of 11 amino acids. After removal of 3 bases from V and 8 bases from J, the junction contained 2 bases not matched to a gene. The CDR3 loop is CSVESGGGYTF. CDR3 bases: TGCAGCGTTGAGTCAGGGGGCGGCTACACCTTC.

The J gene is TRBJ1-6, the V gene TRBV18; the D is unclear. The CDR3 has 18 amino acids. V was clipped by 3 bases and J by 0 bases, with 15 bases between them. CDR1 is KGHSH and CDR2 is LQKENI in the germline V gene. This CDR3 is CASSPLTLGSSYNSPLHF. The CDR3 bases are TGTGCCAGCTCACCTCTAACTCTCGGGAGCTCCTATAATTCACCCCTCCACTTT.

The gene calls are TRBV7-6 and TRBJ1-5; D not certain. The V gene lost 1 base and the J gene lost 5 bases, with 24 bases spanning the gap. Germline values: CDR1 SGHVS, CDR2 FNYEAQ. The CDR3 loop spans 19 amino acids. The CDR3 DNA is TGTGCCAGCAGCTTAGAGATGCGGCCGAAGGATGGTTTTTATCAGCCCCAGCATTTT. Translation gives CASSLEMRPKDGFYQPQHF.

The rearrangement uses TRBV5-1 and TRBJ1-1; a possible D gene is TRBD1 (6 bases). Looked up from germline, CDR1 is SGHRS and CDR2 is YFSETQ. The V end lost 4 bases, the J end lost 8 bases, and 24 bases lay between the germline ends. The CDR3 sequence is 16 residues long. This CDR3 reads CASSPEPGQGWWEAFF. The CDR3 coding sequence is TGCGCCAGCAGCCCGGAACCGGGACAAGGCTGGTGGGAAGCTTTCTTT.

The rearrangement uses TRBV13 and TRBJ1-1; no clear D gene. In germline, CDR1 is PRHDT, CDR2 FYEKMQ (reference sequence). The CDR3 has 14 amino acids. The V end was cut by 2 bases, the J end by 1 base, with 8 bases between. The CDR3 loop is CASSLSGRNTEAFF. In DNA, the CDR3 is TGTGCCAGCAGCTTAAGCGGCAGGAACACTGAAGCTTTCTTT.

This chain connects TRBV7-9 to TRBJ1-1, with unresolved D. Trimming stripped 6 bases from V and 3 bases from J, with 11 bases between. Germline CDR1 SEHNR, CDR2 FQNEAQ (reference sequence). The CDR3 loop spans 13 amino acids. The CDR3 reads CASSTPRDTEAFF. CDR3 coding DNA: TGTGCCAGCAGTACACCCCGTGACACTGAAGCTTTCTTT.

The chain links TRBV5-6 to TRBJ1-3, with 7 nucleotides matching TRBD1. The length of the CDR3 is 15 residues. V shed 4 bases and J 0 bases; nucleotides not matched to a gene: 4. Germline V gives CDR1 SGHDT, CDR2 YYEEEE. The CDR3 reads CASSRQGLSGNTIYF. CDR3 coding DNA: TGTGCCAGCAGCCGACAGGGCCTCTCTGGAAACACCATATATTTT. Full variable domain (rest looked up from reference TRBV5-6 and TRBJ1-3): DAGVTQSPTHLIKTRGQQVTLRCSPKSGHDTVSWYQQALGQGPQFIFQYYEEEERQRGNFPDRFSGHQFPNYSSELNVNALLLGDSALYLCASSRQGLSGNTIYFGEGSWLTVV.

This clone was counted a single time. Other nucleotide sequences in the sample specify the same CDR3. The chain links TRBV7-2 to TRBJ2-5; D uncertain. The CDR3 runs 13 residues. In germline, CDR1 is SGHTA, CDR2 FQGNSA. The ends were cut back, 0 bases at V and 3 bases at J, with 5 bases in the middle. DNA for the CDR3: TGTGCCAGCAGCTTAGCCCGGGAAGAGACCCAGTACTTC. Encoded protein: CASSLAREETQYF.

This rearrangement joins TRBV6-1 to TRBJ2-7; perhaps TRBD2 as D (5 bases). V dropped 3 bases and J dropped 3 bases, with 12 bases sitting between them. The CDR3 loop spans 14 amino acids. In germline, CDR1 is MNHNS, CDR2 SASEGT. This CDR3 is CASSEMDWIYEQYF. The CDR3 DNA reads TGTGCCAGCAGTGAGATGGACTGGATCTACGAGCAGTACTTC.

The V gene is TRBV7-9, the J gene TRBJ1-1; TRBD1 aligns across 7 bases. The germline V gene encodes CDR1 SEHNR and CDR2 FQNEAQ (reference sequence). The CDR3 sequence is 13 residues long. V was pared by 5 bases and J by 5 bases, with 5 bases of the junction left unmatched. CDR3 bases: TGTGCCAGCAGCCCGACAGGGACGACTGAAGCTTTCTTT. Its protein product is CASSPTGTTEAFF.

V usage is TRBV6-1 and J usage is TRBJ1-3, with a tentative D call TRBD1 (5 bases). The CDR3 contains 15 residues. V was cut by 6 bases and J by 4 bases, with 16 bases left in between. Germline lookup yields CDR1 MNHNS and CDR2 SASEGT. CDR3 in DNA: TGTGCCAGCAGCCTTCATACCCGGGGGGGAAACACCATATATTTT. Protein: CASSLHTRGGNTIYF.

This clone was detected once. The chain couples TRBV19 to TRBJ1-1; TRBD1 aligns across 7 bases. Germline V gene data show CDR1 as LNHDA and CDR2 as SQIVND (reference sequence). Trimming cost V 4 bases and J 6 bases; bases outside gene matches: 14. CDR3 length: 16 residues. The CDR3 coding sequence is TGTGCCAGTAGTACGATTCCCGGACAGGAAAAAGCTGAAGCTTTCTTT. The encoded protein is CASSTIPGQEKAEAFF.

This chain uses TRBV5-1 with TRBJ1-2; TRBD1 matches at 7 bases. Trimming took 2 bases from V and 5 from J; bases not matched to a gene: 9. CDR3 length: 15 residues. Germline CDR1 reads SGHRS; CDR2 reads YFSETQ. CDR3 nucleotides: TGCGCCAGCAGCTTTCGGGACAGCTGGAATTATGGCTACACCTTC. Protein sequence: CASSFRDSWNYGYTF.

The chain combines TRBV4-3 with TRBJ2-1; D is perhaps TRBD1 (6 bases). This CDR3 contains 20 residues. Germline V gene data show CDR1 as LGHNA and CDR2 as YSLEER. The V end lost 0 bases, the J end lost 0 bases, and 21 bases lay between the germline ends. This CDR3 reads CASSQDQGLHRASSYNEQFF. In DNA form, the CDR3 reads TGCGCCAGCAGCCAAGATCAAGGCCTACACAGGGCCAGCTCCTACAATGAGCAGTTCTTC.

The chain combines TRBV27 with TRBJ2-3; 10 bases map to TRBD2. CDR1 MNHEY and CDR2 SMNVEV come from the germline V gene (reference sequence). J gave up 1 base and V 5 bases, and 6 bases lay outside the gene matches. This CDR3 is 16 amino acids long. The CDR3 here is CASSILGLAGTDTQYF. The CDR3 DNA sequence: TGTGCCAGCAGTATACTCGGACTAGCGGGCACAGATACGCAGTATTTT.

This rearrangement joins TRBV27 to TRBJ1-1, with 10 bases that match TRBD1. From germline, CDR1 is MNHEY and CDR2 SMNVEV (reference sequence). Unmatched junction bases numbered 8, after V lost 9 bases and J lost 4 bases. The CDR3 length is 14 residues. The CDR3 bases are TGTGCCAGTTGGACAGGGGGTTGGGTCACTGAAGCTTTCTTT. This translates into CASWTGGWVTEAFF.

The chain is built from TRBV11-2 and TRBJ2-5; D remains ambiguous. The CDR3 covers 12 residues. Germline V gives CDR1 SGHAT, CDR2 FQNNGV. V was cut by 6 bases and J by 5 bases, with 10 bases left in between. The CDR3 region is CASRGDRETQYF. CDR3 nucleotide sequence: TGTGCCAGCAGAGGAGATAGGGAGACCCAGTACTTC.

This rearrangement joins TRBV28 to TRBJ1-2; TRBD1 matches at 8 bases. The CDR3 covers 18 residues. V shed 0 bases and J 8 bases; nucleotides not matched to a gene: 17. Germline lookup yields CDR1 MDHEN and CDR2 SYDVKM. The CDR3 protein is CASSLCRSWSGGCKGYTF. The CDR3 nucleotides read TGTGCCAGCAGTTTATGTCGGAGTTGGTCAGGGGGCTGTAAAGGCTACACCTTC.

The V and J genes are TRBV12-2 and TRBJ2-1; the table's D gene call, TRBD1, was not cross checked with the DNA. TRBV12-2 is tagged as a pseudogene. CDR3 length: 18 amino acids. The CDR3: CASRFGGRYPEEGNEQFF. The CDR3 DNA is TGTGCAAGTCGCTTTGGGGGCCGGTACCCCGAGGAAGGCAATGAGCAGTTCTTC.